This TCR beta chain was observed in a study of shared clonotypes between healthy human individuals (dated by TCRdb to about 2020). Some background on the complete study: A couple of women and three men aged 18 to 49 years were included in the cohort. For each donor, CD4 naive and CD4 memory were each run on three plates, CD8 naive on two plates, and CD8 memory on one plate. To estimate repertoire size and how much clonotypes are shared between individuals, the study performed deep sequencing of blood TCR repertoires from about five healthy adults. To increase sequencing depth and limit assay-specific biases, TCR repertoire library preparation and sequencing were carried out by different laboratories using diverse techniques. Between about 0.9 and 9 billion PBMCs per donor were obtained by leukapheresis.

From the germline V gene, CDR1 is SGHTA and CDR2 is FQGTGA. The CDR3 holds 14 amino acids from the cysteine to the phenylalanine. CDR3 DNA only is kept here, 42 bases in frame from base 1. Trimming leaves V shorter by 5 bases and J shorter by 6 bases, with the junction holding 8 bases beyond the gene matches. Notes on this clone: The target of this receptor is not known. No qualities accompany the bases; no much larger clone lies one base away.

CD8 naive samples consisted of CD45RO-negative cells that were positively selected for CCR7, yielding a CD45RA+CCR7+ population without TemRA cells. Healthy HIV-negative adults with no recently reported acute infections or vaccinations were included as donors. Only Caucasian adults living in Nashville, Tennessee, USA were represented among the donors. After blood collection by leukapheresis, PBMCs were isolated using Ficoll-Histopaque density gradient centrifugation and then cryopreserved in the vapor phase of liquid nitrogen. Analytical flow cytometry was used to check the purity and quantity of every magnetically sorted T cell population. From each sorted fraction, genomic DNA was isolated and quantified by UV absorbance on a Nanodrop 2000c. Using the deep immunoSEQ assay, TCR CDR3 regions were amplified from genomic DNA by multiplex PCR. Extracted genomic DNA from each cell subset was spread evenly across all wells of several immunoSEQ 96-well plates, with each plate serving as a replicate. Each replicate PCR for sorted subsets received about 210 ng genomic DNA, equal to about 30,000 T cell genomes. Purified libraries were quantified with a Qubit 3.0 fluorometer, sized on a Bioanalyzer 2100, and re-quantified with the KAPA Library Quantification kit. Each immunoSEQ 96-well plate was sequenced on its own single-read 150-cycle Illumina NextSeq 550 flow cell. Turning to the authors' computational methods: Because only junctional sequences without quality scores were contained in the immunoSEQ output, filtering matching that applied to full-length reads could not be performed. Sequences were annotated with PyIR, a Python wrapper for IgBLAST v1.9, using IMGT germline references to assign V/J genes and CDR3. Reads were removed for weak V/J assignments (E-value above 1e-6), missing CDR3, stop codons, out-of-frame junctions, or ambiguous translated residues. V3J clonotypes were defined by identical inferred V gene, J gene, and CDR3 amino acid sequence. To compute the percentage overlap between repertoires, the number of shared unique clonotypes was divided by the size of the smaller repertoire. Richness of each repertoire was evaluated using RTK rarefaction, the Chao1 estimator, and Recon v2.1 estimates of unobserved clonotypes. For all TCRbeta clonotypes obtained by the gDNA method from a few donors, generation probabilities were computed with OLGA. TCRdb provides this immuneACCESS table in a form limited to in-frame rearrangements. Some clones are lacking; in checked studies, under half of them reflect an unresolved V gene, and why the rest are absent is not known. V and J calls and clone size come straight from that table; D and trimming were deduced from the DNA. For this sample the table gives about 2.2 million clones, of which 85% to 95% were detected only once. About 1.8% of the sample is held by the ten biggest clonotypes.

Results the study describes overall, beyond this receptor: Naive subsets generally had larger estimated clonotype richness than memory subsets did. Higher generation probabilities were observed for clonotypes shared by all four sorted-subset donors than for non-shared clonotypes. The genetic and exposure-history diversity represented was limited by the small number of donors. Incomplete sequencing was indicated by rarefaction of sorted-subset datasets, despite the large sequencing depth. Based on pairwise subsampling, the degree of clonotype sharing among donors was expected to be affected by sequencing depth. When several donors were compared, the shared fraction of clonotypes was about 5% for naive CD4, 3% to 4% for naive CD8, 2% to 2.5% for memory CD4, and less than 0.5% for memory CD8. Sampling was restricted to blood, and TCR repertoires in tissues likely differ from the TCR repertoires found in blood.

The origin of this receptor is a man in his late teens or twenties in good health. Some clones in this sample may be carry-over from other donors' samples. Sequencing was done on a sample of naive CD8+ T cells from PBMCs. This sample's cell subset or site label indicates: CD45RA+CCR7+. The chain is encoded by TRBV7-3 joined to TRBJ2-5; a stretch of 8 junction bases matches TRBD1. CDR3 region: CASSPSQGAKTQYF. The sequence in DNA is TGTGCCAGCAGCCCGTCGCAGGGGGCAAAGACCCAGTACTTC.